These 27 T cell receptor beta chains were sequenced from one sample in a study of cytomegalovirus exposure and HLA in healthy donors. This PCR relied on a set of 60 Vbeta primers and 13 Jbeta primers. Clones were read by immunoSEQ multiplex PCR, and TCRdb kept only the in-frame ones, dropping some. The sample has tens of thousands of clones, less than 80% seen once; the top ten hold under 6%. The sequencing input was PBMCs. The receptors stem from a boy between 10 and 17 years old in good health and CMV-seropositive.

The J gene is TRBJ2-3, the V gene TRBV5-4, with 9 bases matching TRBD2. CDR1 is SGHNT and CDR2 is YYREEE in the germline V gene (reference sequence). The CDR3 extends over 14 amino acids. The V segment lost 10 bases and the J segment 0 bases; nucleotides outside the gene matches: 6. The CDR3 sequence is CAGGTSGSTDTQYF. The DNA of the CDR3 is TGTGCCGGGGGAACTAGCGGGAGCACAGATACGCAGTATTTT. The variable domain in full, with the rest retrieved from reference TRBV5-4 and TRBJ2-3, is ETGVTQSPTHLIKTRGQQVTLRCSSQSGHNTVSWYQQALGQGPQFIFQYYREEENGRGNFPPRFSGLQFPNYSSELNVNALELDDSALYLCAGGTSGSTDTQYFGPGTRLTVL.

In this sample, this clone turned up a few times. At one boundary the junction diverges from the germline segment, which might be a read error. The V call is TRBV6-5, the J call TRBJ1-2; perhaps TRBD1 as D (6 bases). There are 12 residues in the CDR3. Germline CDR1 is MNHEY and CDR2 is SVGAGI. The CDR3 sequence: CATSTPGGRIRF. DNA for the CDR3: TGTGCCACCTCTACCCCGGGGGGGCGGATTAGGTTC.

The chain links TRBV15 to TRBJ2-1; D may be TRBD1 (5 bases). Germline V lookup: CDR1 LNHNV, CDR2 YYDKDF (reference sequence). V dropped 1 base and J dropped 8 bases, with 18 bases sitting between them. This CDR3 is 16 amino acids long. The CDR3 loop is CATSRGQRLGIYEQFF. The CDR3 bases are TGTGCCACCAGCAGAGGACAGAGGTTGGGGATCTATGAGCAGTTCTTC.

This clone was observed a handful of times. The chain has TRBV10-3 and TRBJ2-2; 10 positions match TRBD2. Unmatched junction bases numbered 10, after V lost 3 bases and J lost 0 bases. The CDR3 length is 19 residues. Per germline, CDR1 ENHRY and CDR2 SYGVKD. The DNA for the CDR3 is TGTGCCATCAGTGAAACGTTAGGTAGCGGGGGGCCGAACACCGGGGAGCTGTTTTTT. As protein: CAISETLGSGGPNTGELFF.

The sample holds one count of this clone. The chain is built from TRBV9 and TRBJ2-1; TRBD1 matches 7 bases. CDR1 SGDLS and CDR2 YYNGEE come from the germline V gene. The CDR3 consists of 15 residues. V trimming: 3 bases; J trimming: 9 bases; junction bases outside the gene matches: 12. CDR3 sequence reads: CASSASPGQAIEQFF. CDR3 nucleotide sequence: TGTGCCAGCAGCGCTTCTCCCGGACAGGCAATTGAGCAGTTCTTC.

This sequence joins TRBV6-1 and TRBJ2-7; TRBD1 matches at 9 bases. With 8 bases clipped from V and 3 bases from J, the junction kept 5 bases outside the gene matches. The CDR3 is 13 residues long. Germline V CDR1 and CDR2: MNHNS, SASEGT. In nucleotides, the CDR3 is TGTGCCAGCTATACAGGGGGCATCTACGAGCAGTACTTC. It encodes CASYTGGIYEQYF.

The chain carries TRBV5-1 and TRBJ1-1; 9 bases are shared with TRBD1. V shed 7 bases, J shed 11 bases, and the junction held 12 bases outside the gene matches. CDR3 length equals 13 residues. CDR1 and CDR2 from the germline V gene are SGHRS and YFSETQ. The CDR3 is CASGQDRGPGAFF. The DNA of the CDR3 is TGCGCCAGCGGGCAGGACAGGGGACCCGGGGCTTTCTTT.

J is TRBJ1-6 and V is TRBV27; D is perhaps TRBD1 (6 bases). V lost 9 bases, J lost 7 bases, and 25 bases lay in between. Germline CDR1 is MNHEY and CDR2 is SMNVEV (reference sequence). This CDR3 region has 17 residues. The CDR3 sequence is CASRDTSHAIDNSPLHF. For the CDR3, the DNA is TGTGCCAGTCGGGACACATCCCACGCAATAGACAATTCACCCCTCCACTTT.

A single count supports this clone. At one end the junction does not follow the germline gene, possibly because of a read error. The chain links TRBV6-5 to TRBJ1-2, with 10 bases fitting TRBD1. Germline loops: CDR1 MNHEY, CDR2 SVGAGI. The CDR3 has 15 residues. Here the CDR3 reads CASSYSGQGSDGYPF. In DNA form, the CDR3 reads TGTGCCAGCAGTTACTCGGGACAGGGGAGCGATGGCTACCCCTTC.

The chain recombines TRBV27 with TRBJ2-1, with 8 bases matching TRBD2. V trimming: 3 bases; J trimming: 3 bases; junction bases outside the gene matches: 4. Germline lookup yields CDR1 MNHEY and CDR2 SMNVEV (reference sequence). The CDR3 contains 15 residues. The CDR3 DNA reads as TGTGCCAGCAGTTTGTTCCTAGCGGGCTACAATGAGCAGTTCTTC. Protein: CASSLFLAGYNEQFF.

The chain couples TRBV30 to TRBJ2-3; D possibly corresponds to TRBD1 (6 bases). Germline V gene sequence: CDR1 GTSNPN, CDR2 SVGIG (reference sequence). V lost 7 bases and J lost 3, with 11 bases in between. The CDR3 totals 12 residues. The CDR3 bases are TGTGCCTCCACCCAGGGGACAGATACGCAGTATTTT. This gives the protein CASTQGTDTQYF.

The chain recombines TRBV15 with TRBJ2-5; a weak D match, TRBD2 (7 bases). The ends were cut back, 5 bases at V and 4 bases at J, with 20 bases in the middle. Looked up from germline, CDR1 is LNHNV and CDR2 is YYDKDF (reference sequence). The CDR3 sequence is 16 residues long. The CDR3 loop reads CATSGQTTGLGETQYF. CDR3 sequence (DNA): TGTGCCACCAGCGGGCAAACGACAGGACTAGGAGAGACCCAGTACTTC.

The gene calls are TRBV6-5 and TRBJ2-1; TRBD1 aligns across 9 bases. This CDR3 is built from 14 residues. Germline CDR1 and CDR2: MNHEY and SVGAGI. Trimming cost V 5 bases and J 6 bases; bases outside gene matches: 5. CDR3 in amino acids: CASSTGTGFNEQFF. The DNA for the CDR3 is TGTGCCAGCAGTACCGGGACAGGGTTCAATGAGCAGTTCTTC.

This clone has just a few counts. The J gene is TRBJ1-5, the V gene TRBV27, with 9 bases fitting TRBD1. The CDR3 sequence is 18 residues long. The V gene's germline CDR1 is MNHEY and CDR2 SMNVEV (reference sequence). V trimming: 5 bases; J trimming: 3 bases; junction bases outside the gene matches: 14. The CDR3 region is CASSPSFAGQGHNQPQHF. DNA of the CDR3: TGTGCCAGCAGTCCCTCATTTGCGGGACAGGGACACAATCAGCCCCAGCATTTT.

This clone has more than one count but fewer than ten. The V gene is TRBV19, the J gene TRBJ1-3, with 7 nucleotides matching TRBD1. The CDR3 is 15 residues long. The J segment lost 2 bases and the V segment lost 9 bases, leaving 10 bases of the junction unmatched. The germline CDR1 and CDR2 sequences are LNHDA and SQIVND (reference sequence). The CDR3 loop is CASGLQGSTGNTIYF. The CDR3 DNA is TGTGCCAGCGGCTTACAGGGGAGCACTGGAAACACCATATATTTT.

This chain connects TRBV5-1 to TRBJ2-5, with unresolved D. The CDR3 length is 11 residues. Trimming took off 2 bases at V and 3 bases at J, with 2 bases between the two ends. In germline, CDR1 is SGHRS, CDR2 YFSETQ. CDR3: CASSFKETQYF. CDR3 DNA sequence: TGCGCCAGCAGCTTTAAAGAGACCCAGTACTTC.

The chain has TRBV7-9 and TRBJ1-1; D remains ambiguous. Germline CDR1 reads SEHNR; CDR2 reads FQNEAQ (reference sequence). CDR3 length equals 18 residues. V shed 4 bases and J shed 6 bases, with 27 bases lying between them. The chain's CDR3 is CASSSPLPAGGVRSEAFF. In nucleotides, the CDR3 is TGTGCCAGCAGCTCCCCCCTCCCCGCGGGCGGGGTCCGTTCTGAAGCTTTCTTT.

Remarks on this clone: A read error may account for a junction end that differs from germline. This chain uses TRBV27 with TRBJ2-7, with 9 bases identical to TRBD1. CDR3 length: 14 amino acids. Germline V gives CDR1 MNHEY, CDR2 SMNVEV (reference sequence). The CDR3 here is CASTLTGGAYEQYF. CDR3 nucleotide sequence: TGTGCCAGCACTTTAACAGGGGGCGCCTACGAGCAGTACTTC.

CDR3 residues: CASSLAVLSQGNTEAFF. DNA for the CDR3: TGCGCCAGCAGCTTGGCCGTTTTGTCCCAGGGGAATACTGAAGCTTTCTTT. V is TRBV5-1 and J is TRBJ1-1, with a tentative D call TRBD1 (6 bases). This CDR3 is 17 amino acids long. Trimming stripped 0 bases from V and 5 bases from J, with 20 bases between. The germline V gene has CDR1 SGHRS and CDR2 YFSETQ. The full variable domain, with the rest looked up from reference TRBV5-1 and TRBJ1-1, is KAGVTQTPRYLIKTRGQQVTLSCSPISGHRSVSWYQQTPGQGLQFLFEYFSETQRNKGNFPGRFSGRQFSNSRSEMNVSTLELGDSALYLCASSLAVLSQGNTEAFFGQGTRLTVV.

The chain recombines TRBV7-9 with TRBJ1-5; TRBD1 aligns across 10 bases. The germline gives CDR1 SEHNR, CDR2 FQNEAQ (reference sequence). The trim removed 6 bases at V and 7 bases at J, leaving 6 bases unmatched. The CDR3 runs to 14 residues. The DNA of the CDR3 is TGTGCCAGCAGTTCGACAGGGGGCCGGCAGCCCCAGCATTTT. Translation gives CASSSTGGRQPQHF.

A single count supports this clone. The genes are TRBV4-3 and TRBJ2-1; TRBD2 aligns across 10 bases. CDR3 size: 17 residues. The J segment lost 4 bases and the V segment lost 0 bases, leaving 6 bases of the junction unmatched. Germline CDR1 and CDR2: LGHNA and YSLEER. Here the CDR3 DNA reads TGCGCCAGCAGCCAAGATCGAATAGCGGGAGGTTACAATGAGCAGTTCTTC. It specifies CASSQDRIAGGYNEQFF.

This chain uses TRBV30 with TRBJ2-3; 9 nucleotides agree with TRBD2. Germline CDR1 reads GTSNPN; CDR2 reads SVGIG (reference sequence). The CDR3 is 14 residues long. After removal of 3 bases from V and 6 bases from J, the junction contained 7 bases not matched to a gene. DNA of the CDR3: TGTGCCTGGAGCGAAAGCGGGGGGCCGGATACGCAGTATTTT. As protein: CAWSESGGPDTQYF.

This sequence joins TRBV2 and TRBJ2-2; no definite D call. Trimming cost V 5 bases and J 4 bases, with 20 bases left between them. Per the germline V gene, CDR1 is SNHLY and CDR2 is FYNNEI. The CDR3 loop spans 17 amino acids. The CDR3 DNA follows: TGTGCCAGCAGTTTATCACAGCCAACGATGAGCACCGGGGAGCTGTTTTTT. This encodes CASSLSQPTMSTGELFF.

This clone is a singleton in its sample. The chain couples TRBV9 to TRBJ2-1; TRBD1 agrees at 8 bases. Germline assignment: CDR1 SGDLS and CDR2 YYNGEE. This CDR3 is built from 14 residues. The ends lost 3 bases at V and 6 bases at J; junction bases unmatched: 5. The CDR3 loop reads CASSATGVINEQFF. The CDR3 nucleotides read TGTGCCAGCAGCGCGACAGGGGTTATCAATGAGCAGTTCTTC. The full variable domain, with the rest looked up from reference TRBV9 and TRBJ2-1, is DSGVTQTPKHLITATGQRVTLRCSPRSGDLSVYWYQQSLDQGLQFLIQYYNGEERAKGNILERFSAQQFPDLHSELNLSSLELGDSALYFCASSATGVINEQFFGPGTRLTVL.

This clone was seen only a few times. An end of the junction differs from the germline gene, which may be a read error. The chain recombines TRBV4-1 with TRBJ1-2; weak D call: TRBD1 (6 bases). The length of the CDR3 is 14 residues. Germline V gene data show CDR1 as MGHRA and CDR2 as YSYEKL. The CDR3 DNA is TGTGCCAGCAGCCAAGGGGGGGGGCCCTTAGGCTACACCTTC. It is translated as CASSQGGGPLGYTF.

This chain links TRBV14 with TRBJ2-1; 7 positions agree with TRBD2. The CDR3 runs 13 residues. Per germline, CDR1 SGHDN and CDR2 FVKESK. The V gene end was trimmed by 4 bases and the J gene end by 7 bases; junction bases not matched to a gene: 4. The CDR3: CASSPRTRNEQFF. CDR3 DNA sequence: TGTGCCAGCAGCCCCAGGACTAGAAATGAGCAGTTCTTC.

The chain links TRBV7-3 to TRBJ1-1, with a tentative D call TRBD1 (5 bases). The CDR3 runs 13 residues. The germline CDR1 and CDR2 sequences are SGHTA and FQGTGA. The V end lost 1 base, the J end lost 5 bases, and 8 bases lay between the germline ends. The CDR3: CASSLRGRTEAFF. CDR3 in DNA: TGTGCCAGCAGCTTAAGGGGGAGGACTGAAGCTTTCTTT.